The 8 T cell receptor beta chains below come from one sample, sequenced in a study of PD-1 blockade in mismatch repair-deficient tumors. TCRdb's table, derived via immunoSEQ multiplex PCR, lists solely in-frame clones and lacks some. The sample contains about 79,000 clones, about 82% of which appear only once. Source: peripheral blood, taken 44 weeks after starting pembrolizumab. These receptors were collected from an adult with mismatch repair-deficient cancer.

V gene TRBV11-2 combines with J gene TRBJ1-2; 8 bases match TRBD1. The CDR3 spans 17 residues. The junction had 12 bases not matched to a gene; V was cut back by 2 bases and J by 4 bases. The germline gives CDR1 SGHAT, CDR2 FQNNGV. The DNA of the CDR3 is TGTGCCAGCAGCTTAACCGACAGAGGACAGGGAAGCTATGGCTACACCTTC. Its protein product is CASSLTDRGQGSYGYTF. The entire variable domain, with the rest obtained from reference TRBV11-2 and TRBJ1-2, is as follows: EAGVAQSPRYKIIEKRQSVAFWCNPISGHATLYWYQQILGQGPKLLIQFQNNGVVDDSQLPKDRFSAERLKGVDSTLKIQPAKLEDSAVYLCASSLTDRGQGSYGYTFGSGTRLTVV.

The chain carries TRBV10-3 and TRBJ2-7; 9 bases map to TRBD1. Looked up from germline, CDR1 is ENHRY and CDR2 is SYGVKD. V lost 5 bases and J lost 5; bases outside the gene matches: 7. This CDR3 is 14 amino acids long. The CDR3 sequence: CAISTGQGRDEQYF. The CDR3, as DNA: TGTGCCATCAGTACCGGACAGGGGAGAGACGAGCAGTACTTC.

Of note for this clone: Compared with germline, one end of the junction differs, possibly owing to a read error. V gene TRBV7-2 combines with J gene TRBJ1-2; D not resolved. Per the germline V gene, CDR1 is SGHTA and CDR2 is FQGNSA. The CDR3 totals 14 residues. CDR3 protein: CASSPHSANFGYTF. Here the CDR3 DNA reads TGTGCCAGCAGCCCTCACAGTGCTAACTTTGGCTACACCTTC. The full variable domain, in which reference TRBV7-2 and TRBJ1-2 provide the parts outside the CDR3, is GAGVSQSPSNKVTEKGKDVELRCDPISGHTALYWYRQSLGQGLEFLIYFQGNSAPDKSGLPSDRFSAERTGGSVSTLTIQRTQQEDSAVYLCASSPHSANFGYTFGSGTRLTVV.

The V call is TRBV10-3, the J call TRBJ2-3; TRBD1 aligns across 9 bases. The V and J ends lost 0 bases and 4 bases, in that order; junction bases with no gene match: 8. CDR3 length equals 17 residues. Germline CDR1 reads ENHRY; CDR2 reads SYGVKD. The CDR3 nucleotides read TGTGCCATCAGTGAGTCGACGGGACAGGGAAGGGCAGATACGCAGTATTTT. Amino acids: CAISESTGQGRADTQYF.

The chain carries TRBV7-3 and TRBJ2-7; TRBD2 aligns across 12 bases. Unmatched junction bases numbered 1, after V lost 2 bases and J lost 2 bases. Germline V gene lookup returns CDR1 SGHTA and CDR2 FQGTGA. The CDR3 extends over 15 amino acids. The CDR3 DNA is TGTGCCAGCAGCTTAGGACTAGCGGGAACCTACGAGCAGTACTTC. It specifies CASSLGLAGTYEQYF.

The chain is built from TRBV18 and TRBJ1-1; maybe TRBD1 (5 bases). CDR3 size: 18 residues. V gave up 3 bases and J gave up 1 base, with 21 bases separating them. Germline V CDR1 and CDR2: KGHSH, LQKENI. CDR3 DNA: TGTGCCAGCTCACCCGAATGGGGGTTCACAGAGAGGAACACTGAAGCTTTCTTT. It codes for CASSPEWGFTERNTEAFF. Filled out from reference TRBV18 and TRBJ1-1, the complete variable domain reads NAGVMQNPRHLVRRRGQEARLRCSPMKGHSHVYWYRQLPEEGLKFMVYLQKENIIDESGMPKERFSAEFPKEGPSILRIQQVVRGDSAAYFCASSPEWGFTERNTEAFFGQGTRLTVV.

V and J are TRBV11-3 and TRBJ2-7; TRBD2 matches 10 bases. The germline gives CDR1 SGHNT, CDR2 YENEEA. CDR3 size: 14 residues. The J segment lost 9 bases and the V segment lost 5 bases, leaving 10 bases of the junction unmatched. DNA for the CDR3: TGTGCCAGCAGCCCCGGGACTAGCGTCTTAGGGCAGTACTTC. As protein: CASSPGTSVLGQYF. Combining the CDR3 with reference TRBV11-3 and TRBJ2-7 gives the whole variable domain EAGVVQSPRYKIIEKKQPVAFWCNPISGHNTLYWYLQNLGQGPELLIRYENEEAVDDSQLPKDRFSAERLKGVDSTLKIQPAELGDSAVYLCASSPGTSVLGQYFGPGTRLTVT.

This chain joins TRBV19 and TRBJ2-1, with 11 bases lining up with TRBD2. This CDR3 contains 17 residues. The V segment lost 4 bases and the J segment 3 bases; nucleotides outside the gene matches: 8. The germline V gene encodes CDR1 LNHDA and CDR2 SQIVND (reference sequence). CDR3 loop: CASSRGLAAYYYNEQFF. As DNA, the CDR3 is TGTGCCAGTAGTAGGGGACTAGCGGCTTACTACTACAATGAGCAGTTCTTC.